This TCR beta chain was recorded in a study of T cells after yellow fever vaccination. General study results and limits: Secondary responses were weaker yet peaked faster, day 5 versus 15. Across the CD4 and CD8 compartments, a small share of clonotypes was present in both. From the bulk population, abundant clonotypes could contaminate and appear within FACS-sorted repertoires.

TCRdb redid the calling of the 5' RACE reads with MiXCR, one entry per CDR3 protein. This sample yields a few hundred thousand distinct CDR3 sequences, of which 6.5% to 8.5% are seen a single time; about 0.9% belongs to the top ten. In its sample, this clonotype was seen a few times. Its cognate antigen is unknown. This clonotype originated in a man aged 30-40 years who received the YFV17D yellow fever vaccine. Sequences were derived from CD4+ T cells sorted from PBMCs, sampled 15 days after the yellow fever booster vaccination.

CDR3 sequence reads: CAISVRSFGETQYF. In nucleotides, the CDR3 is TGTGCCATCAGTGTTCGGTCTTTCGGGGAGACCCAGTACTTC. V gene TRBV10-3 combines with J gene TRBJ2-5; D is ambiguous. The V end lost 4 bases, the J end lost 5 bases, and 14 bases lay between the germline ends. The CDR3 contains 14 residues. The V gene's germline CDR1 is ENHRY and CDR2 SYGVKD.